The source of this TCR beta chain is a study of identical twins. In regard to this clonotype: The antigen is undetermined.

CDR3 length equals 14 residues. Trimming stripped 6 bases from V and 0 bases from J, with 8 bases between. TCRdb analysed the 5' RACE reads with MiXCR anew, one entry per CDR3 protein. Found here are approximately 240,000 distinct CDR3 sequences, roughly 13% of them singletons; the top ten hold around 9%. Study-level results: Among monozygotic twins, out-of-frame TCR alpha sharing exceeded what models predicted.

V and J are TRBV12-3 or TRBV12-4 and TRBJ2-2; possibly TRBD2 for D (6 bases). The sample comprised memory (CD45RO+) T cells sorted from blood. The sequence was collected from a woman aged 18-29 years in good health. CDR3: CASRGLTNTGELFF. The CDR3 DNA follows: TGTGCCAGCAGGGGACTGACGAACACCGGGGAGCTGTTTTTT.